The T cell receptor beta chain under discussion was sequenced for a study of CD4 T cell repertoires in COVID-19. Study overall: Other coronavirus spike proteins restimulated relabeled CFSE-low cells expanded with IL-2 for 10 days.

Donors had recovered from mild-to-severe COVID-19. No culture step preceded sequencing of the ex vivo isolated memory T cells. Sequencing used immunoSEQ multiplex PCR; TCRdb keeps in-frame clones, though not all of them. Here the sample spans about 75,000 clones, under 90% being singletons. Whole-study findings and limits: Some SARS-CoV-2 clonotypes, between about 6 and 28%, recurred in SARS-CoV and/or HKU1 cultures.

Remarks on this clone: Its antigen is not identified.

Germline lookup yields CDR1 LGHDT and CDR2 YNNKEL (reference sequence). The CDR3 is made up of 13 amino acids. V gave up 6 bases and J gave up 3 bases, with 12 bases separating them. The chain links TRBV3-1 (or the pseudogene TRBV3-2) to TRBJ2-7, with D tentatively TRBD2 (6 bases). This specimen was CD4+ T cells from peripheral blood, taken after recovery from COVID-19. The receptor's source is a human donor who had COVID-19. The CDR3, as DNA: TGTGCCAGCAGTCCGGGACTCTACTACGAGCAGTACTTC. This translates into CASSPGLYYEQYF.